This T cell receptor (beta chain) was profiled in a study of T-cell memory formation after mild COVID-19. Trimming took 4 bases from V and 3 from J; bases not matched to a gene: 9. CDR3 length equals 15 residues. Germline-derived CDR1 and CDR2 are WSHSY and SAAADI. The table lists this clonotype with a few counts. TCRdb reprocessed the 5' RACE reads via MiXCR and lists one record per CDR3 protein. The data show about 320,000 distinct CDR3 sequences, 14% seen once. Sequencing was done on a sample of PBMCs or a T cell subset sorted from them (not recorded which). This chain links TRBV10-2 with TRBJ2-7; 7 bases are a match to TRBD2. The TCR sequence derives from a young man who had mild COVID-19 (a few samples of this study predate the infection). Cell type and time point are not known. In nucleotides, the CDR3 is TGCGCCAGCAGTGGAGCGGGGCAGGGAAGCTACGAGCAGTACTTC. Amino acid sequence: CASSGAGQGSYEQYF.